These T cell receptor beta chains were read from a single sample in a study of shared clonotypes between healthy human individuals. Data came from immunoSEQ multiplex PCR; TCRdb stores just in-frame clones and leaves some out. The repertoire holds approximately 320,000 clones, with around 67% as singletons. Sequenced material: memory CD4+ T cells sorted from blood. The source of these receptors is a man aged 30 to 39 in good health. Both conserved end residues are part of each CDR3. D genes are given only for firm matches. Rows may omit the clone size; those that give it use once, few, many or a size class.

cdr3_length	clone_size	d_call	v_call	j_call	cdr3_aa	cdr3_nt
13	once	-	TRBV9	TRBJ1-1	CASSVDPGSEAFF	TGTGCCAGCAGCGTAGATCCAGGCTCTGAAGCTTTCTTT
14	-	-	TRBV5-1	TRBJ1-3	CASSLAGSGNTIYF	TGCGCCAGCAGCTTGGCTGGGTCCGGAAACACCATATATTTT
13	-	-	TRBV6-5	TRBJ1-1	CASKTRVNTEAFF	TGTGCCAGCAAGACCAGGGTGAACACTGAAGCTTTCTTT
14	-	TRBD1	TRBV2	TRBJ1-4	CASDLKGTDEKLFF	TGTGCCAGCGACTTGAAAGGGACAGACGAAAAACTGTTTTTT
16	-	-	TRBV11-2	TRBJ2-3	CASSSLRGATPDTQYF	TGTGCCAGCAGCTCCCTTCGCGGGGCGACCCCGGATACGCAGTATTTT
15	-	-	TRBV7-2	TRBJ2-5	CASSFQRGGGETQYF	TGTGCCAGCAGCTTCCAGAGGGGGGGCGGGGAGACCCAGTACTTC
13	-	-	TRBV28	TRBJ1-2	CASSDTVNYGYTF	TGTGCCAGCAGTGATACGGTGAACTATGGCTACACCTTC
16	-	-	TRBV7-2	TRBJ2-3	CASSRNKRPQAGTQYF	TGTGCCAGCAGCAGAAACAAACGACCTCAGGCGGGTACGCAGTATTTT
13	-	-	TRBV11-1	TRBJ1-5	CASSPGLNQPQHF	TGTGCCAGCAGCCCGGGCCTCAATCAGCCCCAGCATTTT
15	once	TRBD1	TRBV9	TRBJ2-7	CASSPRQGNPYEQYF	TGTGCCAGCAGCCCACGACAGGGGAACCCCTACGAGCAGTACTTC
14	-	-	TRBV5-6	TRBJ2-7	CASSSQDSRYEQYF	TGTGCCAGCAGCTCGCAGGACAGCCGATACGAGCAGTACTTC
15	-	-	TRBV30	TRBJ2-1	CAWSVGSAEQGQQFF	TGTGCCTGGAGTGTAGGGTCCGCAGAACAGGGTCAGCAGTTCTTC
11	-	-	TRBV20-1	TRBJ2-1	CSASTRNEQFF	TGCAGTGCTAGTACCCGCAATGAGCAGTTCTTC
16	few	TRBD2	TRBV30	TRBJ2-7	CAWSLPTSGSSYEQYF	TGTGCCTGGAGTCTACCTACTAGCGGGAGCTCCTACGAGCAGTACTTC
17	-	TRBD1	TRBV25-1	TRBJ2-7	CASSGTLGDRDSYEQYF	TGTGCCAGCAGTGGCACCCTGGGGGACAGGGATTCCTACGAGCAGTACTTC
14	-	-	TRBV27	TRBJ1-5	CASSLIHSNQPQHF	TGTGCCAGCAGTTTGATCCATAGCAATCAGCCCCAGCATTTT
13	-	-	TRBV6-1	TRBJ1-5	CASSENPVEPQHF	TGTGCCAGCAGTGAAAACCCCGTGGAGCCCCAGCATTTT
13	-	-	TRBV9	TRBJ1-1	CASNGGDGTEAFF	TGTGCCAGCAATGGGGGTGATGGCACTGAAGCTTTCTTT
16	once	-	TRBV11-3	TRBJ2-1	CASSLGSSGVDNEQFF	TGTGCCAGCAGCTTAGGGTCATCCGGGGTCGACAATGAGCAGTTCTTC
17	-	TRBD1	TRBV18	TRBJ2-4	CASSLSRGQGSKNIQYF	TGTGCCAGCTCACTCTCCCGAGGACAGGGCTCCAAAAACATTCAGTACTTC
13	-	TRBD2	TRBV5-1	TRBJ2-1	CASSPDPSGEEFF	TGCGCCAGCAGCCCGGACCCTAGCGGGGAGGAGTTCTTC
18	-	-	TRBV15	TRBJ2-2	CATSRGGGRGWGTGELFF	TGTGCCACCAGCAGAGGTGGGGGCCGTGGGTGGGGCACCGGGGAGCTGTTTTTT
15	-	-	TRBV6-6	TRBJ2-5	CASNPQKTGQETQYF	TGTGCCAGCAACCCACAGAAGACAGGACAAGAGACCCAGTACTTC
14	-	-	TRBV4-3	TRBJ2-7	CASSQSTTSYEQYF	TGCGCCAGCAGCCAATCGACTACTTCCTACGAGCAGTACTTC
16	-	-	TRBV5-4	TRBJ2-7	CASSLAFGLPPYEQYF	TGTGCCAGCAGCTTGGCGTTCGGACTCCCCCCATACGAGCAGTACTTC
13	-	-	TRBV9	TRBJ2-5	CASSEGGEETQYF	TGTGCCAGCAGCGAGGGGGGAGAAGAGACCCAGTACTTC
10	-	-	TRBV20-1	TRBJ1-2	CSAPPGGYTF	TGCAGTGCCCCTCCGGGGGGCTACACCTTC
14	-	-	TRBV6-5	TRBJ1-1	CAIRPGLTNTEAFF	TGTGCCATACGGCCGGGGTTGACGAACACTGAAGCTTTCTTT
16	-	-	TRBV5-5	TRBJ1-3	CASSKIELGFGNTIYF	TGTGCCAGCAGCAAGATTGAGTTGGGGTTTGGAAACACCATATATTTT
13	-	-	TRBV7-2	TRBJ2-7	CASSLVRTYEQYF	TGTGCCAGCAGCTTAGTCCGGACCTACGAGCAGTACTTC
15	few	-	TRBV5-6	TRBJ2-7	CASDKLAGASYEQYF	TGTGCCAGCGATAAGCTGGCAGGGGCGTCCTACGAGCAGTACTTC
16	-	TRBD1	TRBV6-6	TRBJ2-7	CASSYRFSTGKNEQYF	TGTGCCAGCAGTTACCGTTTTTCGACAGGGAAGAACGAGCAGTACTTC
16	-	TRBD1	TRBV7-8	TRBJ1-2	CASSLAQGALGYGYTF	TGTGCCAGCAGCTTAGCCCAGGGGGCGCTGGGGTATGGCTACACCTTC
15	-	TRBD1	TRBV2	TRBJ2-7	CASSPGQGFFYEQYF	TGTGCCAGCAGCCCGGGACAGGGGTTTTTCTACGAGCAGTACTTC
13	-	-	TRBV5-1	TRBJ1-2	CASSPTANYGYTF	TGCGCCAGCAGCCCGACAGCTAACTATGGCTACACCTTC
13	-	-	TRBV5-5	TRBJ1-2	CASSLMRGYGYTF	TGTGCCAGCAGCTTGATGCGGGGCTATGGCTACACCTTC
16	-	TRBD2	TRBV5-4	TRBJ2-5	CASSSGLAGQQETQYF	TGTGCCAGCAGCTCGGGACTAGCGGGCCAGCAAGAGACCCAGTACTTC
18	-	TRBD2	TRBV5-4	TRBJ2-7	CASSLRTSGVSRRGEQYF	TGTGCCAGCAGCCTCCGGACTAGCGGGGTCTCCCGGAGGGGCGAGCAGTACTTC
14	-	-	TRBV2	TRBJ1-5	CASSVDSFNQPQHF	TGTGCCAGCAGCGTGGACAGCTTCAATCAGCCCCAGCATTTT
12	-	-	TRBV5-1	TRBJ2-3	CASSLTLDTQYF	TGCGCCAGCAGCCTGACCTTGGATACGCAGTATTTT
15	-	-	TRBV7-2	TRBJ1-5	CASSQGSGWNQPQHF	TGTGCCAGCAGTCAGGGTTCGGGTTGGAATCAGCCCCAGCATTTT
16	-	-	TRBV7-2	TRBJ1-6	CASSFFSVTMDSPLHF	TGTGCCAGCAGCTTTTTTAGCGTGACAATGGATTCACCCCTCCACTTT
14	few	TRBD1	TRBV7-2	TRBJ1-2	CASRTTGTDYGYTF	TGTGCCAGCAGAACGACCGGGACAGACTATGGCTACACCTTC
17	few	-	TRBV28	TRBJ2-1	CASSLTGGLLGNNEQFF	TGTGCCAGCAGTTTGACAGGCGGCCTACTTGGGAACAATGAGCAGTTCTTC
16	few	TRBD2	TRBV2	TRBJ2-7	CASRGGLEGVRQEQYF	TGTGCCAGCAGGGGAGGGTTGGAGGGAGTACGGCAGGAGCAGTACTTC
15	many	-	TRBV6-1	TRBJ1-4	CASSESPGASEKLFF	TGTGCCAGCAGTGAAAGTCCGGGGGCTAGTGAAAAACTGTTTTTT
14	-	TRBD1	TRBV5-1	TRBJ1-3	CASSQGQEGNTIYF	TGCGCCAGCAGCCAGGGACAGGAGGGAAACACCATATATTTT
14	once	-	TRBV6-1	TRBJ2-5	CASSAGLLWETQYF	TGTGCCAGCAGTGCGGGCCTCCTGTGGGAGACCCAGTACTTC
17	-	-	TRBV9	TRBJ2-2	CASSAMGLVANTGELFF	TGTGCCAGCAGCGCAATGGGACTGGTCGCGAACACCGGGGAGCTGTTTTTT
17	-	TRBD1	TRBV5-6	TRBJ2-6	CASSLGDRGFGANVLTF	TGTGCCAGCAGCTTAGGGGACAGGGGCTTTGGGGCCAACGTCCTGACTTTC
15	-	TRBD1	TRBV2	TRBJ1-4	CASTRSRGMNEKLFF	TGTGCCAGCACCAGAAGCAGGGGGATGAATGAAAAACTGTTTTTT
13	-	-	TRBV19	TRBJ2-3	CASSRTRSDTQYF	TGTGCCAGTAGTAGAACGCGGTCAGATACGCAGTATTTT